Presented here are 4 T cell receptor beta chains from one specimen sequenced in a study of T cells in Graves' hyperthyroidism and ophthalmopathy. Amplified regions were TCR beta CDR3 sequences from RNA transcripts. Primed by the HTBI set, a first-round RT-PCR was run on the TCR CDR3. TCRdb re-derived calls from the multiplex PCR reads in MiXCR, one entry per CDR3 protein. The data show around 600,000 distinct CDR3 sequences, about 14% seen once. Sequencing used blood. The receptors originated from a woman aged 45-65 years with Graves' ophthalmopathy.

Ten or more counts support this clonotype. V is TRBV5-1 and J is TRBJ2-5; maybe TRBD1 (5 bases). Trimming removed 1 base at V and 5 bases at J, with 12 bases between. The germline V gene has CDR1 SGHRS and CDR2 YFSETQ. The CDR3 sequence is 14 residues long. The CDR3 is CASSLFQGAETQYF. The CDR3 coding sequence is TGCGCCAGCAGCTTGTTCCAAGGGGCGGAGACCCAGTACTTC. Using reference TRBV5-1 and TRBJ2-5 for the parts outside the CDR3, the full variable domain is KAGVTQTPRYLIKTRGQQVTLSCSPISGHRSVSWYQQTPGQGLQFLFEYFSETQRNKGNFPGRFSGRQFSNSRSEMNVSTLELGDSALYLCASSLFQGAETQYFGPGTRLLVL.

The chain recombines TRBV9 with TRBJ2-1; D not resolved. Trimming shortened V by 0 bases and J by 0 bases, and 10 bases separated the two germline ends. This CDR3 is 16 amino acids long. Germline loops: CDR1 SGDLS, CDR2 YYNGEE. Written as DNA, the CDR3 is TGTGCCAGCAGCGTAGAGGTCTCCACCTCCTACAATGAGCAGTTCTTC. Protein sequence: CASSVEVSTSYNEQFF. The full variable domain, with the rest looked up from reference TRBV9 and TRBJ2-1, is DSGVTQTPKHLITATGQRVTLRCSPRSGDLSVYWYQQSLDQGLQFLIQYYNGEERAKGNILERFSAQQFPDLHSELNLSSLELGDSALYFCASSVEVSTSYNEQFFGPGTRLTVL.

V is TRBV28 and J is TRBJ2-1; TRBD1 might be the D (5 bases). The V end lost 5 bases, the J end lost 8 bases, and 22 bases lay between the germline ends. Per the germline V gene, CDR1 is MDHEN and CDR2 is SYDVKM. CDR3 length: 16 amino acids. CDR3 DNA sequence: TGTGCCAGCAGTAGCCTTGGGCAGGGATTACTTCATGAGCAGTTCTTC. It yields the protein CASSSLGQGLLHEQFF.

This clonotype appeared many times. The V gene is TRBV12-3 or TRBV12-4, the J gene TRBJ2-3, with TRBD1 matching over 8 bases. The CDR3 has 19 residues. The junction had 19 bases not matched to a gene; V was cut back by 6 bases and J by 2 bases. The CDR3 is CASSPDRGGVKLYTDTQYF. CDR3 in DNA: TGTGCCAGCAGCCCCGACAGGGGTGGGGTAAAGCTTTACACAGATACGCAGTATTTT.